This T cell receptor (beta chain) originates from a study of tumor-infiltrating lymphocytes in primary liver carcinoma. Germline V lookup: CDR1 MGHRA, CDR2 YSYEKL. V was shortened by 2 bases and J by 7 bases, with 15 bases between the two germline ends. This CDR3 has 15 amino acids. DNA and RNA were both co-extracted from around 20-30 mg of bulk tissue that had not been sorted. Total RNA amounting to 500 ng was the source from which TCR beta cDNA was made with a constant-region primer. Investigators got TCR beta libraries out of three nested multiplex PCR rounds, done with slightly modified ARM-PCR. Two initial PCR rounds of roughly 10 cycles each paired TRBV1-TRBV30 forward primers with a C-beta reverse primer. TCRdb used MiXCR to reprocess the multiplex PCR reads, holding one entry per CDR3 protein. The data show approximately 92,000 distinct CDR3 sequences, 65% to 70% seen once.

V gene TRBV4-1 combines with J gene TRBJ2-1; tentative D call: TRBD2 (6 bases). The source is a man aged 35 to 55 with primary liver carcinoma and hepatitis B virus infection. Sequencing was carried out using tumor-adjacent normal liver tissue. This chain's CDR3 is CASSQLGLAGNEQFF. In DNA form, the CDR3 reads TGCGCCAGCAGCCAACTGGGACTGGCAGGGAATGAGCAGTTCTTC.